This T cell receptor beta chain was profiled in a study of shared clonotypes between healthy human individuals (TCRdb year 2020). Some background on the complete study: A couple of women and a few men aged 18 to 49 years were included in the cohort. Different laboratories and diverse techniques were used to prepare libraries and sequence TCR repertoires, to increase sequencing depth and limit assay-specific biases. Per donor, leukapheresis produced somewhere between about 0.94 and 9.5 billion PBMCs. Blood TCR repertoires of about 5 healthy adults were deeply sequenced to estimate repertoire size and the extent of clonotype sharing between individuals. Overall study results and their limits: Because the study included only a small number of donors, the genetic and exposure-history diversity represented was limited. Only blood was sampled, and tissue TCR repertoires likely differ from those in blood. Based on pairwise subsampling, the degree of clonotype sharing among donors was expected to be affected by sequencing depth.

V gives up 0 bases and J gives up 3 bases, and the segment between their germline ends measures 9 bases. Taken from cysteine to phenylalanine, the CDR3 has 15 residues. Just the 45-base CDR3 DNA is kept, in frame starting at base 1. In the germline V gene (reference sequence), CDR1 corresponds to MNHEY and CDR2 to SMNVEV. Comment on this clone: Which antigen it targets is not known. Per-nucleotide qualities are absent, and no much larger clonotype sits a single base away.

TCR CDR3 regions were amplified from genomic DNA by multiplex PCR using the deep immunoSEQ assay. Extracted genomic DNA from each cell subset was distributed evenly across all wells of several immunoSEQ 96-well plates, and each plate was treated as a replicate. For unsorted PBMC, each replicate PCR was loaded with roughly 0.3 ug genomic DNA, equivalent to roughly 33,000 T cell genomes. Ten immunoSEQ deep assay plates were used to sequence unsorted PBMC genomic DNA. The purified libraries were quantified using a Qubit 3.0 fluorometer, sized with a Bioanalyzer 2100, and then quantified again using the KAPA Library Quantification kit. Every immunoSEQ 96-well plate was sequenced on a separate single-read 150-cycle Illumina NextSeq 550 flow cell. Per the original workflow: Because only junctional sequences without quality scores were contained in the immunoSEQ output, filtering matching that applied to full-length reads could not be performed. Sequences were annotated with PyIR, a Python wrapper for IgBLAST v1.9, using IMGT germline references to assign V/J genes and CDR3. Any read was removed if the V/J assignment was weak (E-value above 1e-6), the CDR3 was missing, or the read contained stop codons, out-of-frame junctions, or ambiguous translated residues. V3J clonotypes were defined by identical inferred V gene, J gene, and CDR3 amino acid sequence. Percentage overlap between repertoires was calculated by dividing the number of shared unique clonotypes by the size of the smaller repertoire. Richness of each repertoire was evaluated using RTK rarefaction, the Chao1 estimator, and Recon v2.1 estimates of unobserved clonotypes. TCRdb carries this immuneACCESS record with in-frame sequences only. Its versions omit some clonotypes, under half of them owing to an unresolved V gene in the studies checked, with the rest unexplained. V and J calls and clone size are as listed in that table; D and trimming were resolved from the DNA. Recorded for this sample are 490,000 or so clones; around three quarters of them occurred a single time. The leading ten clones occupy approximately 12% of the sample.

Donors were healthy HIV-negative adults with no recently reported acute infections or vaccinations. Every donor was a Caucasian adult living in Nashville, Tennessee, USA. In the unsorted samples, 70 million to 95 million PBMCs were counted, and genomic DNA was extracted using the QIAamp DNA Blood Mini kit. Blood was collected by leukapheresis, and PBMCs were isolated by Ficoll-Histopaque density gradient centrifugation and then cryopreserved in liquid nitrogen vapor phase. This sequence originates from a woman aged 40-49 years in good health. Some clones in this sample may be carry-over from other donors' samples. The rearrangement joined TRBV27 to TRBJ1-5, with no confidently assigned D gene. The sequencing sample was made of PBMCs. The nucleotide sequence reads TGTGCCAGCAGTTTATCGCGAGGGATCAATCAGCCCCAGCATTTT. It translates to CASSLSRGINQPQHF.